Below are 26 T cell receptor beta chains sequenced from a single sample in a study of cytomegalovirus exposure and HLA in healthy donors. PCR amplification relied on 60 Vbeta primers (plus 13 Jbeta primers). Sequencing was performed with immunoSEQ multiplex PCR; in TCRdb, only in-frame clones are kept and a portion is missing. This sample has over 150,000 clones, with 87% found just once. The material sequenced was PBMCs. The source of these receptors is a woman aged 30 to 39 in good health and CMV-seronegative.

The V gene is TRBV12-5, the J gene TRBJ1-1; a weak D match, TRBD1 (6 bases). The ends were cut back, 8 bases at V and 3 bases at J, with 16 bases in the middle. The CDR3 length is 14 residues. CDR1 is LGHNT, CDR2 FRNRAP, per germline. The CDR3 here is CASRGEGSHTEAFF. The CDR3 DNA sequence: TGTGCTAGTAGGGGGGAGGGGAGTCACACTGAAGCTTTCTTT.

This clone was seen a handful of times. The V and J genes are TRBV4-3 and TRBJ1-4; D unresolved. Germline CDR1 and CDR2: LGHNA and YSLEER. V was clipped by 2 bases and J by 1 base, with 17 bases between them. This CDR3 is built from 18 residues. CDR3 in amino acids: CASSQKTDFKGTNEKLFF. Here the CDR3 DNA reads TGCGCCAGCAGCCAAAAAACGGACTTCAAAGGAACTAATGAAAAACTGTTTTTT.

V gene TRBV7-3 combines with J gene TRBJ1-2; D is unclear. This CDR3 is 16 amino acids long. Germline CDR1 SGHTA, CDR2 FQGTGA. The V gene lost 0 bases and the J gene lost 0 bases, with 11 bases spanning the gap. CDR3 amino acids: CASSLTATVPNYGYTF. The CDR3 nucleotides read TGTGCCAGCAGCTTAACGGCTACAGTTCCTAACTATGGCTACACCTTC.

This chain connects TRBV4-1 to TRBJ2-7; 8 bases fit TRBD1. Germline lookup yields CDR1 MGHRA and CDR2 YSYEKL. The CDR3 has 16 residues. The V gene end was trimmed by 1 base and the J gene end by 3 bases; junction bases not matched to a gene: 8. CDR3 protein: CASSQGDRSSLYEQYF. CDR3 nucleotides: TGCGCCAGCAGCCAAGGGGACAGGTCGAGCCTCTACGAGCAGTACTTC.

The V call is TRBV19, the J call TRBJ2-2, with D maybe TRBD1 (6 bases). Trimming took off 3 bases at V and 2 bases at J, with 10 bases between the two ends. Germline V lookup: CDR1 LNHDA, CDR2 SQIVND (reference sequence). This CDR3 is built from 15 residues. Here the CDR3 reads CASSIGDINTGELFF. CDR3 sequence (DNA): TGTGCCAGTAGTATTGGGGACATAAACACCGGGGAGCTGTTTTTT.

In its sample, this clone was seen a few times. The rearrangement links TRBV7-9 to TRBJ1-1, with 9 bases identical to TRBD1. This CDR3 has 14 residues. From germline, CDR1 is SEHNR and CDR2 FQNEAQ (reference sequence). J lost 4 bases, V lost 5 bases, and 5 bases had no gene match. CDR3 bases: TGTGCCAGCAGCACGCTACAGGGGGCCACTGAAGCTTTCTTT. It specifies CASSTLQGATEAFF.

A note on this clone: Other nucleotide sequences from this sample produce the same CDR3. The chain carries TRBV6-5 and TRBJ2-7; no firm D call. Germline loops: CDR1 MNHEY, CDR2 SVGAGI. Trimming took off 2 bases at V and 0 bases at J, with 11 bases between the two ends. CDR3 size: 15 residues. The CDR3 sequence is CASSYLPNLSYEQYF. The CDR3 DNA is TGTGCCAGCAGTTACCTTCCTAATCTCTCCTACGAGCAGTACTTC.

This clone appeared a few times. The rearrangement joins TRBV27 to TRBJ1-2; 7 nucleotides agree with TRBD1. The CDR3 is 16 amino acids. The J segment lost 8 bases and the V segment lost 4 bases, leaving 16 bases of the junction unmatched. Per the germline V gene, CDR1 is MNHEY and CDR2 is SMNVEV (reference sequence). The CDR3 sequence is CASSSRQGLDVGGYTF. CDR3 in DNA: TGTGCCAGCAGTTCCCGACAGGGATTAGATGTGGGGGGCTACACCTTC.

This clone was detected only once. V and J are TRBV6-5 and TRBJ2-7; a possible D gene is TRBD1 (6 bases). Germline CDR1 reads MNHEY; CDR2 reads SVGAGI. This CDR3 region has 14 residues. Trimming removed 2 bases from V and 6 bases from J, with 14 bases in between. The CDR3 coding sequence is TGTGCCAGCAGTTACACCTCCACAGGGAGCGAGCAGTACTTC. It specifies CASSYTSTGSEQYF.

The rearrangement links TRBV2 to TRBJ1-4; D perhaps matches TRBD1 (6 bases). CDR1 is SNHLY, CDR2 FYNNEI, per germline. The CDR3 extends over 15 amino acids. V dropped 3 bases and J dropped 11 bases, with 19 bases sitting between them. The CDR3 here is CASSDGVGGARKLFF. DNA of the CDR3: TGTGCCAGCAGTGATGGAGTCGGGGGGGCTAGGAAACTGTTTTTT.

The chain employs TRBV2 and TRBJ2-2; 9 nucleotides agree with TRBD1. The CDR3 runs 12 residues. Trimming removed 10 bases from V and 6 bases from J; junction bases left unmatched: 3. Germline V gene lookup returns CDR1 SNHLY and CDR2 FYNNEI. CDR3 sequence: CATDRGAGELFF. DNA for the CDR3: TGTGCCACGGACAGGGGTGCCGGGGAGCTGTTTTTT.

Turning to this clone: An end of the junction does not agree with germline; a read error may underlie this. This chain connects TRBV7-9 to TRBJ2-7; TRBD1 aligns across 8 bases. This CDR3 has 16 amino acids. Germline V CDR1 and CDR2: SEHNR, FQNEAQ (reference sequence). CDR3 DNA: TGTGCCAGCAGCTTAGGCAGGGGGCGCGACTCCAACGAGCAGTACTTC. Its protein product is CASSLGRGRDSNEQYF.

This rearrangement joins TRBV9 to TRBJ2-1, with 12 nucleotides matching TRBD2. The V and J ends lost 0 bases and 6 bases, in that order; junction bases with no gene match: 4. This CDR3 is 16 amino acids long. The germline V gene has CDR1 SGDLS and CDR2 YYNGEE. CDR3 sequence: CASSVALAGGRNEQFF. CDR3 nucleotide sequence: TGTGCCAGCAGCGTAGCTCTAGCGGGGGGGCGCAATGAGCAGTTCTTC.

J is TRBJ2-1 and V is TRBV5-4; 14 bases are a match to TRBD2. J gave up 4 bases and V 2 bases, and 5 bases lay outside the gene matches. CDR1 is SGHNT and CDR2 is YYREEE in the germline V gene (reference sequence). The CDR3 runs to 17 residues. CDR3 sequence (DNA): TGTGCCAGCAGCTTCGGACTAGCGGGGGGTACGTACAATGAGCAGTTCTTC. The encoded protein is CASSFGLAGGTYNEQFF. Drawing the rest from reference TRBV5-4 and TRBJ2-1, the complete variable domain is ETGVTQSPTHLIKTRGQQVTLRCSSQSGHNTVSWYQQALGQGPQFIFQYYREEENGRGNFPPRFSGLQFPNYSSELNVNALELDDSALYLCASSFGLAGGTYNEQFFGPGTRLTVL.

The J gene is TRBJ2-7, the V gene TRBV5-1, with 8 bases matching TRBD2. Per the germline V gene, CDR1 is SGHRS and CDR2 is YFSETQ. With V trimmed by 0 bases and J by 5 bases, 7 bases remained unmatched. The CDR3 length is 15 residues. CDR3 DNA sequence: TGCGCCAGCAGCTTGGCGAGCGGGAGTCCCCACGAGCAGTACTTC. Its protein product is CASSLASGSPHEQYF.

The V gene is TRBV18, the J gene TRBJ1-1, with TRBD1 matching 7 bases. The germline V gene has CDR1 KGHSH and CDR2 LQKENI. V lost 3 bases and J lost 3; bases outside the gene matches: 1. This CDR3 spans 13 amino acids. In DNA form, the CDR3 reads TGTGCCAGCTCACCCGACAGGGACACTGAAGCTTTCTTT. Residues: CASSPDRDTEAFF.

V usage is TRBV5-4 and J usage is TRBJ2-5, with D possibly being TRBD1 (6 bases). CDR1 is SGHNT, CDR2 YYREEE, per germline (reference sequence). Deletions cut 0 bases from V and 4 bases from J, with 16 bases between. The CDR3 is 16 residues long. Here the CDR3 reads CASSLDRVRNGETQYF. The CDR3 DNA is TGTGCCAGCAGCTTGGACAGGGTGAGGAATGGAGAGACCCAGTACTTC.

The CDR3 DNA reads as TGTGCCAGCAGTGGAGGAATCCAAGAGACCCAGTACTTC. This translates into CASSGGIQETQYF. The chain carries TRBV6-1 and TRBJ2-5; unclear D gene. V lost 4 bases and J lost 1, with 7 bases in between. The length of the CDR3 is 13 residues. CDR1 is MNHNS and CDR2 is SASEGT in the germline V gene.

The chain couples TRBV27 to TRBJ2-7, with D possibly TRBD1 on 5 matching bases. The CDR3 has 14 residues. V was cut by 5 bases and J by 7 bases, with 18 bases left in between. Per germline, CDR1 MNHEY and CDR2 SMNVEV (reference sequence). The CDR3 DNA reads TGTGCCAGCAGTCCCCGCCACACAAACAGGGAGCAGTACTTC. This codes for CASSPRHTNREQYF.

The chain recombines TRBV7-3 with TRBJ2-6, with a tentative D call TRBD1 (6 bases). The V gene lost 5 bases and the J gene lost 1 base, with 15 bases spanning the gap. Germline CDR1 and CDR2: SGHTA and FQGTGA. This CDR3 contains 17 residues. Here the CDR3 reads CASSIRGGASGANVLTF. Here the CDR3 DNA reads TGTGCCAGCAGCATCAGGGGCGGTGCATCTGGGGCCAACGTCCTGACTTTC.

J is TRBJ2-3 and V is TRBV7-6, with 10 bases identical to TRBD2. With 5 bases clipped from V and 5 bases from J, the junction kept 10 bases outside the gene matches. The CDR3 spans 16 residues. Looked up from germline, CDR1 is SGHVS and CDR2 is FNYEAQ. The CDR3 reads CASSVGSGGAQDTQYF. The CDR3 DNA sequence: TGTGCCAGCAGCGTAGGCAGCGGGGGGGCGCAAGATACGCAGTATTTT.

This chain connects TRBV19 to TRBJ2-3; possibly TRBD1 for D (6 bases). Germline values: CDR1 LNHDA, CDR2 SQIVND (reference sequence). V was trimmed by 3 bases and J by 2 bases, leaving 6 bases between them. The CDR3 has 13 amino acids. CDR3 DNA: TGTGCCAGTAGTATGGGACACACAGATACGCAGTATTTT. Protein sequence: CASSMGHTDTQYF.

This clone was seen only once. The V call is TRBV5-1, the J call TRBJ1-1; D not certain. CDR3 length: 13 residues. Germline CDR1 is SGHRS and CDR2 is YFSETQ. Trimming removed 1 base at V and 1 base at J, with 5 bases between. The CDR3 DNA follows: TGCGCCAGCAGCTTGACTGAGAACACTGAAGCTTTCTTT. Its protein is CASSLTENTEAFF.

This clone was observed a few times. The chain couples TRBV4-3 to TRBJ1-1; D not resolved. Germline CDR1 and CDR2: LGHNA and YSLEER. V was trimmed by 0 bases and J by 0 bases, leaving 8 bases between them. This CDR3 has 15 residues. CDR3 DNA sequence: TGCGCCAGCAGCCAAGATACAGACGTGAACACTGAAGCTTTCTTT. This codes for CASSQDTDVNTEAFF.

The CDR3 loop reads CASSPNRGRGEKLFF. As DNA, the CDR3 is TGTGCCAGCAGCCCAAACAGGGGGCGCGGTGAAAAACTGTTTTTT. The chain employs TRBV11-2 and TRBJ1-4; 9 bases agree with TRBD1. The length of the CDR3 is 15 residues. V dropped 5 bases and J dropped 7; count of bases not matched to a gene: 8. CDR1 is SGHAT and CDR2 is FQNNGV in the germline V gene.

The chain links TRBV5-4 to TRBJ2-3, with TRBD2 matching 12 bases. Losses at the gene ends were 2 bases for V and 6 bases for J; bases not matched to a gene: 4. Germline lookup yields CDR1 SGHNT and CDR2 YYREEE (reference sequence). This CDR3 is built from 15 residues. The CDR3 region is CASSFLAGGRDTQYF. CDR3 DNA: TGTGCCAGCAGCTTCCTAGCGGGGGGGCGGGATACGCAGTATTTT.